The rows below give T cell receptor beta chains drawn from one sample of a study of cytotoxic CD8 clonotypes in ibrutinib-treated CLL. The table came from immunoSEQ multiplex PCR; TCRdb's copy has only in-frame clones and leaves some out. This sample carries tens of thousands of clones, under 75% of them seen once, and the ten largest clones take around 13%. The starting material was PBMCs, obtained after 12 months of ibrutinib treatment. These receptors were collected from a human donor with chronic lymphocytic leukemia. The CDR3 runs from the conserved cysteine through the conserved F or W. A D gene is named only where the DNA matches it firmly. Clone size, where shown, is once, few, many, or a class for clones that have expanded.

D: TRBD1
V: TRBV2
J: TRBJ1-5
size: .
CDR3: CASSWTGSLEPQHF
DNA: TGTGCCAGCAGCTGGACAGGGAGTCTGGAGCCCCAGCATTTT

D: TRBD2
V: TRBV9
J: TRBJ2-3
size: .
CDR3: CASSVVGSGGSSTDTQYF
DNA: TGTGCCAGCAGCGTAGTGGGTAGCGGGGGGTCTAGCACAGATACGCAGTATTTT

D: TRBD1
V: TRBV4-1
J: TRBJ1-5
size: .
CDR3: CASSRGQGSEQPQHF
DNA: TGCGCCAGCAGCAGGGGGCAAGGGTCGGAGCAGCCCCAGCATTTT

D: .
V: TRBV7-9
J: TRBJ1-2
size: .
CDR3: CASRLDSPGYTF
DNA: TGTGCCAGCAGGTTAGACAGCCCTGGCTACACCTTC

D: TRBD1
V: TRBV25-1
J: TRBJ1-2
size: .
CDR3: CASSEFLIRAGGGYTF
DNA: TGTGCCAGCAGTGAATTCTTAATTCGCGCAGGGGGAGGCTACACCTTC

D: .
V: TRBV28
J: TRBJ2-7
size: .
CDR3: CASSLSRGEQYF
DNA: TGTGCCAGCAGCCTTAGCAGGGGCGAGCAGTACTTC

D: .
V: TRBV19
J: TRBJ2-2
size: .
CDR3: CASSKVRQLTGELFF
DNA: TGTGCCAGTAGTAAGGTGCGGCAGCTCACCGGGGAGCTGTTTTTT

D: .
V: TRBV30
J: TRBJ1-5
size: .
CDR3: CAWSVLTGAGPQHF
DNA: TGTGCCTGGAGTGTACTGACCGGGGCCGGACCCCAGCATTTT

D: TRBD1
V: TRBV27
J: TRBJ1-2
size: .
CDR3: CASSLTGADIYGYTF
DNA: TGTGCCAGCAGTTTGACAGGGGCCGACATCTATGGCTACACCTTC

D: .
V: TRBV5-4
J: TRBJ2-7
size: once
CDR3: CASTVNPGFEQYF
DNA: TGTGCCAGTACTGTTAACCCGGGGTTTGAGCAGTACTTC

D: .
V: TRBV19
J: TRBJ1-3
size: .
CDR3: CASSTPGHRFVSGNTIYF
DNA: TGTGCCAGTAGTACGCCGGGACACCGATTTGTCTCTGGAAACACCATATATTTT

D: TRBD1
V: TRBV9
J: TRBJ2-5
size: .
CDR3: CASSFDRARETQYF
DNA: TGTGCCAGCAGCTTCGACAGGGCGCGAGAGACCCAGTACTTC

D: .
V: TRBV6-5
J: TRBJ1-2
size: few
CDR3: CASSYSNIGVGGYTF
DNA: TGTGCCAGCAGTTACTCGAATATAGGGGTCGGTGGCTACACCTTC

D: TRBD1
V: TRBV6-1
J: TRBJ1-1
size: .
CDR3: CASSASGTGWIEAFF
DNA: TGTGCCAGCAGTGCGTCCGGGACAGGTTGGATTGAAGCTTTCTTT

D: TRBD2
V: TRBV5-1
J: TRBJ2-5
size: .
CDR3: CASSFGGMETQYF
DNA: TGCGCCAGCAGCTTCGGGGGGATGGAGACCCAGTACTTC

D: .
V: TRBV27
J: TRBJ1-2
size: .
CDR3: CASSLREGDGYTF
DNA: TGTGCCAGCAGTTTACGGGAGGGGGATGGCTACACCTTC

D: .
V: TRBV7-6
J: TRBJ2-1
size: .
CDR3: CASSLAAAGSYNEQFF
DNA: TGTGCCAGCAGCTTAGCGGCTGCGGGGTCGTACAATGAGCAGTTCTTC

D: .
V: TRBV5-6
J: TRBJ1-2
size: .
CDR3: CASSLLTLSYGYTF
DNA: TGTGCCAGCAGCTTGTTAACTCTCTCCTATGGCTACACCTTC

D: .
V: TRBV4-1
J: TRBJ1-4
size: .
CDR3: CASSQDPGNSNEKLFF
DNA: TGCGCCAGCAGCCAAGACCCAGGGAACTCTAATGAAAAACTGTTTTTT

D: TRBD2
V: TRBV2
J: TRBJ2-3
size: .
CDR3: CASSSTSIAGPTDTQYF
DNA: TGTGCCAGCAGTTCCACTTCCATAGCGGGGCCCACAGATACGCAGTATTTT

D: TRBD2
V: TRBV5-1
J: TRBJ2-7
size: .
CDR3: CASSLPGSSGGNEQYF
DNA: TGCGCCAGCAGCTTGCCGGGTTCGAGCGGGGGGAACGAGCAGTACTTC

D: .
V: TRBV2
J: TRBJ1-2
size: few
CDR3: CASSPLSGNYGYTF
DNA: TGTGCCAGCAGTCCGCTTTCAGGGAACTATGGCTACACCTTC

D: .
V: TRBV5-6
J: TRBJ1-2
size: .
CDR3: CASNRGTTDYGYTF
DNA: TGTGCCAGCAACCGGGGGACGACAGATTATGGCTACACCTTC

D: .
V: TRBV6-1
J: TRBJ1-6
size: few
CDR3: CASSEALRTLYSPLHF
DNA: TGTGCCAGCAGTGAAGCCCTGAGGACTTTGTACTCACCCCTCCACTTT

D: .
V: TRBV29-1
J: TRBJ1-4
size: .
CDR3: CSVELGNEKLFF
DNA: TGCAGCGTTGAATTGGGGAATGAAAAACTGTTTTTT

D: .
V: TRBV29-1
J: TRBJ1-1
size: .
CDR3: CSVEGGNTEAFF
DNA: TGCAGCGTTGAAGGGGGAAACACTGAAGCTTTCTTT

D: TRBD1
V: TRBV2
J: TRBJ2-1
size: .
CDR3: CASSLGQGNEQFF
DNA: TGTGCCAGCAGCCTGGGACAGGGGAATGAGCAGTTCTTC

D: .
V: TRBV5-5
J: TRBJ1-1
size: .
CDR3: CASSLRWQGEAFF
DNA: TGTGCCAGCAGCTTGCGGTGGCAGGGGGAAGCTTTCTTT

D: TRBD1
V: TRBV10-3
J: TRBJ1-4
size: few
CDR3: CAIRRGLTNEKLFF
DNA: TGTGCCATCAGGAGGGGGCTCACTAATGAAAAACTGTTTTTT

D: TRBD2
V: TRBV9
J: TRBJ2-1
size: .
CDR3: CASSVAGGSRSSYNEQFF
DNA: TGTGCCAGCAGCGTAGCGGGGGGGTCTCGAAGCTCCTACAATGAGCAGTTCTTC

D: .
V: TRBV7-9
J: TRBJ1-4
size: once
CDR3: CASSLGSEKLFF
DNA: TGTGCCAGCAGCTTAGGTAGTGAAAAACTGTTTTTT

D: .
V: TRBV18
J: TRBJ2-7
size: .
CDR3: CASSPGGRLSGEQYF
DNA: TGTGCCAGCTCACCAGGTGGCCGGCTGAGCGGCGAGCAGTACTTC

D: .
V: TRBV20-1
J: TRBJ1-2
size: .
CDR3: CSGRGASGYTF
DNA: TGCAGTGGACGGGGGGCAAGTGGCTACACCTTC

D: .
V: TRBV10-3
J: TRBJ2-5
size: .
CDR3: CAISELNGGGETQYF
DNA: TGTGCCATCAGTGAGCTTAACGGGGGTGGGGAGACCCAGTACTTC

D: TRBD2
V: TRBV11-2
J: TRBJ2-7
size: .
CDR3: CASSITRGDLLYEQYF
DNA: TGTGCCAGCAGTATAACACGGGGGGACCTACTTTACGAGCAGTACTTC

D: TRBD1
V: TRBV10-3
J: TRBJ2-2
size: .
CDR3: CAISESAGTGVAGELFF
DNA: TGTGCCATCAGTGAGTCGGCCGGGACAGGGGTTGCCGGGGAGCTGTTTTTT

D: TRBD1
V: TRBV13
J: TRBJ1-3
size: .
CDR3: CASSLGDQGASGNTIYF
DNA: TGTGCCAGCAGCTTAGGCGATCAGGGGGCGTCTGGAAACACCATATATTTT

D: .
V: TRBV6-6
J: TRBJ1-5
size: .
CDR3: CASSYSISQPQHF
DNA: TGTGCCAGCAGTTACTCGATTTCCCAGCCCCAGCATTTT

D: TRBD1
V: TRBV6-6
J: TRBJ2-7
size: .
CDR3: CASRGVGDRGYEQYF
DNA: TGTGCCAGCAGGGGTGTGGGGGACAGGGGTTACGAGCAGTACTTC

D: TRBD1
V: TRBV7-2
J: TRBJ1-2
size: few
CDR3: CASSSQGAGYGYTF
DNA: TGTGCCAGCAGCTCACAGGGGGCTGGGTATGGCTACACCTTC

D: .
V: TRBV10-2
J: TRBJ1-2
size: .
CDR3: CASSAGPPYGYTF
DNA: TGCGCCAGCAGTGCGGGACCTCCCTATGGCTACACCTTC

D: .
V: TRBV10-3
J: TRBJ1-1
size: .
CDR3: CAISATRDTEAFF
DNA: TGTGCCATCAGTGCCACACGGGACACTGAAGCTTTCTTT

D: .
V: TRBV30
J: TRBJ1-1
size: .
CDR3: CAWSSGSTYTEAFF
DNA: TGTGCCTGGAGTAGTGGCTCGACTTACACTGAAGCTTTCTTT

D: .
V: TRBV27
J: TRBJ2-5
size: .
CDR3: CASSLRPANTQYF
DNA: TGTGCCAGCAGTTTACGCCCGGCCAATACCCAGTACTTC

D: .
V: TRBV6-1
J: TRBJ2-1
size: .
CDR3: CASSDQQGAYNEQFF
DNA: TGTGCCAGCAGTGACCAGCAGGGAGCCTACAATGAGCAGTTCTTC

D: TRBD1
V: TRBV28
J: TRBJ2-7
size: .
CDR3: CASSPWDRDYEQYF
DNA: TGTGCCAGCAGTCCCTGGGACAGGGACTACGAGCAGTACTTC

D: .
V: TRBV5-1
J: TRBJ1-1
size: .
CDR3: CASSFSGPPGTEAFF
DNA: TGCGCCAGCAGCTTTTCCGGCCCCCCGGGAACTGAAGCTTTCTTT

D: .
V: TRBV19
J: TRBJ1-5
size: few
CDR3: CASSISQASNQPQHF
DNA: TGTGCCAGTAGTATAAGCCAGGCTAGCAATCAGCCCCAGCATTTT

D: .
V: TRBV2
J: TRBJ1-1
size: .
CDR3: CASSVNGVPNTEAFF
DNA: TGTGCCAGCAGTGTAAACGGGGTCCCGAACACTGAAGCTTTCTTT

D: TRBD1
V: TRBV6-5
J: TRBJ2-3
size: .
CDR3: CASRLNRGIDTQYF
DNA: TGTGCCAGCAGGCTAAACAGGGGGATCGATACGCAGTATTTT

D: .
V: TRBV2
J: TRBJ1-3
size: .
CDR3: CAKRASAGNTIYF
DNA: TGTGCCAAAAGGGCCTCCGCTGGAAACACCATATATTTT

D: .
V: TRBV6-6
J: TRBJ2-7
size: .
CDR3: CASSYSRTYEQYF
DNA: TGTGCCAGCAGTTACAGCAGGACCTACGAGCAGTACTTC